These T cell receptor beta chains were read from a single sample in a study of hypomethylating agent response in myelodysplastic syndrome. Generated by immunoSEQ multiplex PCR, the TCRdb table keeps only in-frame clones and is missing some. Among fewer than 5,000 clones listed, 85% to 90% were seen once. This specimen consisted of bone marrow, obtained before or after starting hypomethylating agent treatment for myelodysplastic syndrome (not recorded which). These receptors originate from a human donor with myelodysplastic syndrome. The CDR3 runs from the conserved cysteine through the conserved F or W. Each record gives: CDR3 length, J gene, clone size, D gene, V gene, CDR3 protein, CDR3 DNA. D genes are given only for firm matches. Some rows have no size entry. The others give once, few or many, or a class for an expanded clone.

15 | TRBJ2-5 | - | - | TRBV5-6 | CASSPGGTGRETQYF | TGTGCCAGCAGCCCGGGGGGGACAGGGAGAGAGACCCAGTACTTC
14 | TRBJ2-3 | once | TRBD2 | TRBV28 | CASSDSGRPNTQYF | TGTGCCAGCAGTGATAGCGGGAGACCTAATACGCAGTATTTT
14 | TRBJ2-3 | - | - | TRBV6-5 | CASSHGESTDTQYF | TGTGCCAGCAGCCACGGAGAGAGCACAGATACGCAGTATTTT
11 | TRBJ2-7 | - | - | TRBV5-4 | CASSPGREQYF | TGTGCCAGCAGTCCTGGACGGGAGCAGTACTTC
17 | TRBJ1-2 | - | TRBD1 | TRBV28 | CASSLFYSQGANYGYTF | TGTGCCAGCAGTTTATTCTACTCACAGGGGGCTAACTATGGCTACACCTTC
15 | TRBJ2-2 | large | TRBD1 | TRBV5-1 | CASSWGQTNTGELFF | TGCGCCAGCAGCTGGGGACAGACGAACACCGGGGAGCTGTTTTTT
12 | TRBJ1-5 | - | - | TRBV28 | CASSSLNQPQHF | TGTGCCAGCAGTTCCCTGAATCAGCCCCAGCATTTT
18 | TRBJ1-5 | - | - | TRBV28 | CASSASMGLRRGNQPQHF | TGTGCCAGCAGCGCCTCTATGGGACTACGCCGGGGTAATCAGCCCCAGCATTTT
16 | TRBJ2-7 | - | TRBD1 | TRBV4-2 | CASSQEGGQGSHEQYF | TGTGCCAGCAGCCAAGAAGGCGGACAGGGCAGCCACGAGCAGTACTTC
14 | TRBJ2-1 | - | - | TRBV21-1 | CASNLLIRPREQFF | TGTGCCAGCAACCTCCTGATACGCCCGAGGGAGCAGTTCTTC
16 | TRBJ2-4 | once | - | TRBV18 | CASSPGTGIAKNIQYF | TGTGCCAGCTCACCGGGTACGGGGATTGCCAAAAACATTCAGTACTTC
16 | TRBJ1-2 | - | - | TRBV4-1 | CASSTYKNRKTYGYTF | TGCGCCAGCAGCACATATAAGAACCGAAAGACCTATGGCTACACCTTC
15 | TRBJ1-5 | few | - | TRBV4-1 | CASSPARGHNQPQHF | TGCGCCAGCAGCCCCGCCAGGGGACACAATCAGCCCCAGCATTTT
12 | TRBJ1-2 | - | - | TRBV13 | CASSLDRVGYTF | TGTGCCAGCAGCTTAGACAGGGTTGGCTACACCTTC
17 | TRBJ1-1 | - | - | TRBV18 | CASSPPRGGGLNTEAFF | TGTGCCAGCTCACCACCGAGGGGTGGGGGCCTAAACACTGAAGCTTTCTTT
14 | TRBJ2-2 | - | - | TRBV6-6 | CASRVRENTGELFF | TGTGCCAGCAGGGTCCGGGAGAACACCGGGGAGCTGTTTTTT
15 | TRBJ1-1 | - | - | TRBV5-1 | CASSTGGLMGTEAFF | TGCGCCAGCAGCACCGGTGGGCTTATGGGCACTGAAGCTTTCTTT
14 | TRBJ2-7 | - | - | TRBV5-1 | CASTGEEVGYEQYF | TGCGCCAGCACAGGAGAGGAAGTCGGCTACGAGCAGTACTTC
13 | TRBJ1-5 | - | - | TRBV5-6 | CASSFGVNQPQHF | TGTGCCAGCAGCTTTGGGGTCAATCAGCCCCAGCATTTT
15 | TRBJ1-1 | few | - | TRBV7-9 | CASSFDTGMNTEAFF | TGTGCCAGCAGTTTCGACACAGGGATGAACACTGAAGCTTTCTTT
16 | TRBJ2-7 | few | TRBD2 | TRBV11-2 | CASSLDLSLAGYEQYF | TGTGCCAGCAGCTTAGATCTATCACTAGCGGGATACGAGCAGTACTTC
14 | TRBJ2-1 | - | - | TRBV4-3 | CASSQVDGDNEQFF | TGCGCCAGCAGCCAAGTGGACGGAGACAATGAGCAGTTCTTC
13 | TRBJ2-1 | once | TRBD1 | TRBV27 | CASSPTGDNEQFF | TGTGCCAGCAGCCCAACAGGGGACAATGAGCAGTTCTTC
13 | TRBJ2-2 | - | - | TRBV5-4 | CASLKRNTGELFF | TGTGCCAGCCTAAAGCGGAACACCGGGGAGCTGTTTTTT
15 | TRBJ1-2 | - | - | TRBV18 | CASSPDRSLVGGYTF | TGTGCCAGCTCACCCGACAGGTCACTGGTAGGTGGCTACACCTTC
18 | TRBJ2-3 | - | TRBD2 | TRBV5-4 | CASSSPGLAGGGADTQYF | TGTGCCAGCAGCTCTCCGGGACTAGCGGGAGGGGGGGCAGATACGCAGTATTTT
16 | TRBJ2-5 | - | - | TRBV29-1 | CSVEDGHGGLQETQYF | TGCAGCGTTGAAGATGGGCACGGGGGGCTTCAGGAGACCCAGTACTTC
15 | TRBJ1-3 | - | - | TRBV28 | CASGTGGFSGNTIYF | TGTGCCAGTGGTACTGGGGGGTTCTCTGGAAACACCATATATTTT
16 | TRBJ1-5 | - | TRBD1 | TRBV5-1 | CASSLGDRDGSQPQHF | TGCGCCAGCTCCCTAGGGGACAGGGACGGAAGTCAGCCCCAGCATTTT
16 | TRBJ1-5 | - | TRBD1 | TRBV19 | CASSIAGRQGNQPQHF | TGTGCCAGTAGTATAGCGGGACGACAGGGGAATCAGCCCCAGCATTTT
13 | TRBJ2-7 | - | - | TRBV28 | CASIHPSSYEQYF | TGTGCCAGCATTCATCCGAGCTCCTACGAGCAGTACTTC
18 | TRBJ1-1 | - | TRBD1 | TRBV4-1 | CASSQFLRGTGANTEAFF | TGCGCCAGCAGCCAATTCCTCCGGGGGACAGGTGCGAACACTGAAGCTTTCTTT
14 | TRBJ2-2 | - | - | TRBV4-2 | CASSPGEGVGELFF | TGTGCCAGCAGCCCTGGAGAGGGAGTCGGGGAGCTGTTTTTT
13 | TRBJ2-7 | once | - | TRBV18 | CASSPTSDGGQYF | TGTGCCAGCTCACCTACCAGTGACGGCGGGCAGTACTTC
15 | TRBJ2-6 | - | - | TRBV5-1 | CASSFVETGANVLTF | TGCGCCAGCAGCTTCGTAGAGACTGGGGCCAACGTCCTGACTTTC
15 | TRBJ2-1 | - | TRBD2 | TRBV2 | CASSVTSGSGNEQFF | TGTGCCAGCAGTGTAACTAGCGGGAGTGGTAATGAGCAGTTCTTC
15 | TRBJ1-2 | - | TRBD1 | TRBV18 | CASSPTGGEGYGYTF | TGTGCCAGCTCACCAACAGGGGGAGAGGGATATGGCTACACCTTC
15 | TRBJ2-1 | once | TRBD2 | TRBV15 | CATSRELRERGKQFF | TGTGCCACCAGCAGAGAACTTAGGGAGCGGGGTAAGCAGTTCTTC
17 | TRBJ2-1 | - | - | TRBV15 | CATSRDGHRSSYNEQFF | TGTGCCACCAGCAGAGATGGACACAGAAGCTCCTACAATGAGCAGTTCTTC
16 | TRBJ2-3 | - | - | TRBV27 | CASSRTFQEYTDTQYF | TGTGCCAGCAGCCGGACATTCCAGGAGTACACAGATACGCAGTATTTT
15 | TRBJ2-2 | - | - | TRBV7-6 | CASSLEGSLTGELFF | TGTGCCAGCAGCTTAGAGGGCAGCCTTACCGGGGAGCTGTTTTTT
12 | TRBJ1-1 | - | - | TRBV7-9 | CASSSWDTEAFF | TGTGCCAGCAGCTCCTGGGACACTGAAGCTTTCTTT
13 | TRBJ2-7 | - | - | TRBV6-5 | CASSYRVGGEQYF | TGTGCCAGCAGTTACCGGGTCGGGGGCGAGCAGTACTTC
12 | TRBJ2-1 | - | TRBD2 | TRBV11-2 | CASNRGGNEQFF | TGTGCCAGCAATCGGGGGGGGAATGAGCAGTTCTTC
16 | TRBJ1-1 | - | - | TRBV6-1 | CASSGGAAGSETEAFF | TGTGCCAGCAGTGGGGGGGCTGCGGGTTCCGAAACTGAAGCTTTCTTT
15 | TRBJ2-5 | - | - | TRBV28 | CASSSQQRGIETQYF | TGTGCCAGCAGTTCACAGCAGAGGGGCATAGAGACCCAGTACTTC
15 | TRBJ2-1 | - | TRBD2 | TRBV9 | CASSPSGGSYNEQFF | TGTGCCAGCAGCCCTAGCGGGGGCTCCTACAATGAGCAGTTCTTC
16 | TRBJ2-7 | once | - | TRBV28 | CASSLSPGAGSYEQYF | TGTGCCAGCAGTTTATCTCCCGGGGCGGGATCCTACGAGCAGTACTTC
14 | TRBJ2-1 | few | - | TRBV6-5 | CASSPHGGYNEQFF | TGTGCCAGCAGCCCACACGGGGGTTACAATGAGCAGTTCTTC
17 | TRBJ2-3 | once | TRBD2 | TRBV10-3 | CAITSGTSGRAVDTQYF | TGTGCCATCACGTCCGGGACTAGCGGGAGGGCCGTGGATACGCAGTATTTT
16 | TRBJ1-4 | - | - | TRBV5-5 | CASSLSLTTTNEKLFF | TGTGCCAGCAGCTTGTCCTTGACAACAACTAATGAAAAACTGTTTTTT
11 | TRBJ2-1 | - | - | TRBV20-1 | CSATEGGEQFF | TGCAGTGCGACCGAGGGTGGGGAGCAGTTCTTC
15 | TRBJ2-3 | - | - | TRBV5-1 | CASSGVQGAIDTQYF | TGCGCCAGCAGCGGTGTGCAGGGAGCGATCGATACGCAGTATTTT
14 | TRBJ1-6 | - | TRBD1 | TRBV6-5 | CASRGGTDNSPLHF | TGTGCCAGCAGGGGTGGGACAGATAATTCACCCCTCCACTTT
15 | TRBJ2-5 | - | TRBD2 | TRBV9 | CASSVVGEGLETQYF | TGTGCCAGCAGCGTAGTTGGGGAGGGCCTGGAGACCCAGTACTTC
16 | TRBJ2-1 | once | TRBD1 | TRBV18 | CASSQGGGLVHNEQFF | TGTGCCAGCTCACAAGGGGGCGGACTGGTCCACAATGAGCAGTTCTTC
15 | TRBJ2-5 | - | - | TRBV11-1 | CASNTNWGVPETQYF | TGTGCCAGTAATACAAATTGGGGGGTCCCGGAGACCCAGTACTTC